These 10 T cell receptor beta chains originate from one sample sequenced in a study of tumor and adjacent non-tumor tissue in lung cancer. A modified ARM-PCR protocol with three rounds of nested PCR amplified TCRbeta. TCRdb fed the multiplex PCR reads into MiXCR, producing one record per CDR3 protein. The sample shows about 75,000 distinct CDR3 sequences, under 80% of them seen only once. RNA was extracted from bulk tissue without any cell sorting. The specimen was lung tumor tissue. The receptors were sampled from a woman between 45 and 65 years old with non-small cell lung cancer.

Notes on this clonotype: With a much larger clone just one base away, this may be a read error. J is TRBJ2-5 and V is TRBV20-1; D not certain. The CDR3 is made up of 14 amino acids. Germline assignment: CDR1 DFQATT and CDR2 SNEGSKA (reference sequence). V was clipped by 3 bases and J by 0 bases, with 11 bases between them. The CDR3 here is CSARAQRDQETQYF. The CDR3 coding sequence is TGCAGTGCTAGGGCCCAAAGGGACCAAGAGACCCAGTACTTC.

The J gene is TRBJ2-7, the V gene TRBV7-9; TRBD1 aligns across 11 bases. The tail of the sequence fits TRBJ2-1 better, so the J call may be wrong. Germline CDR1 and CDR2: SEHNR and FQNEAQ (reference sequence). The length of the CDR3 is 13 residues. The CDR3 DNA reads TGTGCCAGCTCCCGGACAGGGGGCAACGAGCAGTTCTTC. Its translation is CASSRTGGNEQFF.

Regarding this clonotype: A much bigger clone sits one base away, suggesting this may be a read error. The chain carries TRBV20-1 and TRBJ2-7; 12 bases line up with TRBD2. The CDR3 extends over 13 amino acids. CDR1 is DFQATT, CDR2 SNEGSKA, per germline (reference sequence). The CDR3 protein is CSFLAGGGNEQYF. The CDR3 nucleotides are TGCAGCTTTCTAGCGGGAGGGGGCAACGAGCAGTACTTC.

As concerns this clonotype: A much larger clone is a single base away; this may be a read error. The V call is TRBV2, the J call TRBJ2-1; no definite D call. CDR1 and CDR2 from the germline V gene are SNHLY and FYNNEI. The CDR3 contains 13 residues. The CDR3 sequence: CPSSPQWSNEQFF. The CDR3 DNA reads TGTCCCAGCAGTCCTCAGTGGAGCAATGAGCAGTTCTTC.

In the case of this clonotype: Mismatch with germline at one junction end may stem from a read error. The CDR3 nucleotides are TGCGCCAGTAGTGGGGCAGTTACGCAGTATTTT. Its translation: CASSGAVTQYF. The rearrangement joins TRBV10-2 to TRBJ2-3; tentative D call: TRBD1 (5 bases). Germline V lookup: CDR1 WSHSY, CDR2 SAAADI. There are 11 residues in the CDR3.

Concerning this clonotype: Mismatch with germline at one junction end may stem from a read error. This chain connects TRBV6-6 to TRBJ1-5; D not certain. The CDR3 extends over 15 amino acids. Germline lookup yields CDR1 MNHNY and CDR2 SVGAGI (reference sequence). The CDR3 nucleotides are TGTGCCAGCAGTTACGGCCAGAGTGCTAATCAGCCCCAACATTTT. This gives the protein CASSYGQSANQPQHF.

In regard to this clonotype: This CDR3 fails to terminate in the conserved phenylalanine or tryptophan, so it likely reflects a read error. This chain joins TRBV6-1 and TRBJ2-1; D is perhaps TRBD1 (5 bases). The CDR3 extends over 15 amino acids. V lost 3 bases to trimming and J lost 4 bases, with 13 bases between them. CDR1 and CDR2 from the germline V gene are MNHNS and SASEGT. The CDR3 sequence: CASSEAQGMYNEQFL. CDR3 sequence (DNA): TGTGCCAGCAGTGAGGCCCAGGGCATGTACAATGAGCAGTTCCTC.

Details on this clonotype: The junction does not match germline at one end; this may be a read error. The rearrangement links TRBV29-1 to TRBJ2-1; the D gene is possibly TRBD1 (5 bases). The germline CDR1 and CDR2 sequences are SQVTM and ANQGSEA. The CDR3 extends over 14 amino acids. This CDR3 reads CSCDGAGLYNEQSF. CDR3 DNA: TGCAGCTGCGATGGGGCAGGCTTATACAATGAGCAGTCCTTC.

A note on this clonotype: At one end, the junction sequence differs from germline, possibly due to a read error. This rearrangement joins TRBV20-1 to TRBJ2-7; D unresolved. Germline V gene lookup returns CDR1 DFQATT and CDR2 SNEGSKA (reference sequence). The CDR3 totals 14 residues. CDR3 region: CSARAWTTSEEHYF. The CDR3 DNA reads as TGCAGTGCTAGAGCCTGGACGACTTCTGAGGAGCACTACTTC.

A word on this clonotype: The conserved final phenylalanine or tryptophan is absent from the CDR3, which likely points to a read error. The V call is TRBV7-8, the J call TRBJ2-3; D gene ambiguous. The germline V gene encodes CDR1 SGHVS and CDR2 FQNEAQ. The CDR3 has 15 residues. CDR3: CASSSTLTSTETQYL. In DNA, the CDR3 is TGTGCCAGCAGCTCCACCCTAACCTCCACAGAAACGCAGTATCTT.